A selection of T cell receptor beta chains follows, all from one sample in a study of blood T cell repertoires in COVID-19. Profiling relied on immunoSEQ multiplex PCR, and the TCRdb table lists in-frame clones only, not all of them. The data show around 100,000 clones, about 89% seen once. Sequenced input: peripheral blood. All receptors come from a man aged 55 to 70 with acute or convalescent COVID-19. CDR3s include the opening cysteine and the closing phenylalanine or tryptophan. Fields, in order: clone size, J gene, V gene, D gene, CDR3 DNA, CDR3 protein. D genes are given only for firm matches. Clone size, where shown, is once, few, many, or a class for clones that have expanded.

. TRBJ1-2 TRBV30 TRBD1 TGTGCCTGGAGTCCTAGACAGGGGAGTTGGAGCAGCGGCTACACCTTC CAWSPRQGSWSSGYTF
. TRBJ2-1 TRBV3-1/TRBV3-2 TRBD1 TGTGCCAGCAGCCACCGGGACAGGGCTAATGAGCAGTTCTTC CASSHRDRANEQFF
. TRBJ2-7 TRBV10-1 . TGCGCCAGCAGTGACTTAGTTGACGAGCAGTACTTC CASSDLVDEQYF
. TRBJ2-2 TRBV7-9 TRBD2 TGTGCCAGCAGCTTAGTCCAGGTGACTAGCGGGTCTACCGGGGAGCTGTTTTTT CASSLVQVTSGSTGELFF
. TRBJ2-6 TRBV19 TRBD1 TGTGCCAGTAGTATAACAGGGGGAATAATAACTGGGGCCAACGTCCTGACTTTC CASSITGGIITGANVLTF
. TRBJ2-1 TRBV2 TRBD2 TGTGCCAGCACCGGGACTAGCGGGAGCAATGAGCAGTTCTTC CASTGTSGSNEQFF
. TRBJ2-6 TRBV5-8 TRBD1 TGTGCCAGCAGCTCCGACAGGGCTGGGGCCAACGTCCTGACTTTC CASSSDRAGANVLTF
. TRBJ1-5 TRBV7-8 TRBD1 TGTGCCAGCAGCTTACGGCGACAGGGTAATCAGCCCCAGCATTTT CASSLRRQGNQPQHF
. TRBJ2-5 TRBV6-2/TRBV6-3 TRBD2 TGTGCCAGCAGACCTGGACTAGCGGGAGGGTTGAATCAAGAGACCCAGTACTTC CASRPGLAGGLNQETQYF
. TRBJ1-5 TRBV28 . TGTGCCAGCAGTTTATTGAGGGGGAGGGAGCCCCAGCATTTT CASSLLRGREPQHF
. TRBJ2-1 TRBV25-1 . TGTGCCAGCAGTGAATCACCGGACAACTCCTACAATGAGCAGTTCTTC CASSESPDNSYNEQFF
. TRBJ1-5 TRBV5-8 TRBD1 TGTGCCAGCAGCTTGTGGGGGCCGGGACAGAGCAATCAGCCCCAGCATTTT CASSLWGPGQSNQPQHF
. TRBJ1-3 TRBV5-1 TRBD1 TGCGCCAGCAGCTTACAGGGGGCGTCTGGAAACACCATATATTTT CASSLQGASGNTIYF
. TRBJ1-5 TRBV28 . TGTGCCAGCAGTTTATATTCTGATCAGCCCCAGCATTTT CASSLYSDQPQHF
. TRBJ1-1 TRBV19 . TGTGCCAGTAGTACCCGGCAGGCCGAAGCTTTCTTT CASSTRQAEAFF
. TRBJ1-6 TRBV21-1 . TGTGCCAGCAGCAAAGCCAAGGGGCTCAATTCACCCCTCCACTTT CASSKAKGLNSPLHF
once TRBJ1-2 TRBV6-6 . TGTGCCAGCAGTCCCACAGGGATAGATGGCTACACCTTC CASSPTGIDGYTF
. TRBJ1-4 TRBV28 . TGTGCCAGCCTGGGCCGCCGGCCCTCGAGTGAAAAACTGTTTTTT CASLGRRPSSEKLFF
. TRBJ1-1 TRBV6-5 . TGTGCCAGCAGTCCCCTGAGGGAAGGCACTGAAGCTTTCTTT CASSPLREGTEAFF
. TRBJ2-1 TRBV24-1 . TGTGCCACCAGTCAGGCTGGGGCCAGGGCCCCCGAGCAGTTCTTC CATSQAGARAPEQFF
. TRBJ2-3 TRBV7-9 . TGTGCCAGCAGCAGAACGGCAGATACGCAGTATTTT CASSRTADTQYF
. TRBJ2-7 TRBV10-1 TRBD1 TGCGCCAGCTCACCCATCGGGACAGAGTCCTACGAGCAGTACTTC CASSPIGTESYEQYF
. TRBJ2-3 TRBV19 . TGTGCCAGTAGTATGAACTTGTGGGGGGAGACAGATACGCAGTATTTT CASSMNLWGETDTQYF
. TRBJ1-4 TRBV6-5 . TGTGCCAGCAAGCCGGGGGTATCTAATGAAAAACTGTTTTTT CASKPGVSNEKLFF
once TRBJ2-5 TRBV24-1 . TGTGCCACCATCTCCCCGGGGGGCTCGGGTAAAGAGACCCAGTACTTC CATISPGGSGKETQYF
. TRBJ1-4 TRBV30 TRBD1 TGTGCCTGGAGGCGAACAGGGGGGAAAAATGAAAAACTGTTTTTT CAWRRTGGKNEKLFF
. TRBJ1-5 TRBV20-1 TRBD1 TGCAGTGCTAGTCGGGACAGGGGAGGGCAGCCCCAGCATTTT CSASRDRGGQPQHF
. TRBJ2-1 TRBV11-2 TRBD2 TGTGCCAGCAGCCAGAGGACTAGCAATGAGCAGTTCTTC CASSQRTSNEQFF
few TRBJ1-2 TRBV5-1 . TGCGCCAGCAGCTTGGAACCGGGAATATCGTCTGGCTACACCTTC CASSLEPGISSGYTF
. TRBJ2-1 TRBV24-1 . TGTGCCACCAGTGATTCCGGGACTCGGGGCACCGATGAGCAGTTCTTC CATSDSGTRGTDEQFF
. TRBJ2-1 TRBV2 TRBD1 TGTGCCAGCAAGAGGACCGGAGGACAGGGGGCCAATGAGCAGTTCTTC CASKRTGGQGANEQFF
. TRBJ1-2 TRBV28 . TGTGCCAGCAGTTTAGAGGTTAACTATGGCTACACCTTC CASSLEVNYGYTF
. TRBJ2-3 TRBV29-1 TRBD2 TGCAGCGGCCAGAGGGAGGGCCTAACAGATACGCAGTATTTT CSGQREGLTDTQYF
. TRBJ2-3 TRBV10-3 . TGTGCCATCATCGACGGGGATTCTGATACGCAGTATTTT CAIIDGDSDTQYF
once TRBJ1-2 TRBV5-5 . TGTGCCAGCAGCTTGACAGGGATACGCGGCTACACCTTC CASSLTGIRGYTF
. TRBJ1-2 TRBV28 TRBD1 TGTGCCAGCAGCTTTGGACAGGGGCCGATTAACTATGGCTACACCTTC CASSFGQGPINYGYTF